One sample yielded the 30 T cell receptor beta chains listed below, sequenced in a study of blood T cell repertoires in COVID-19. Here immunoSEQ multiplex PCR was the method, and the copy in TCRdb shows in-frame clones only, minus some. The sample holds around 330,000 clones, roughly 90% seen once. The specimen was PBMCs or T cells enriched from blood (not recorded which). The source of these receptors is a man aged 60 to 69 who had recovered from COVID-19.

The chain carries TRBV2 and TRBJ2-7; D might be TRBD2 (5 bases). V shed 6 bases and J shed 2 bases, with 14 bases lying between them. This CDR3 region has 14 residues. The germline CDR1 and CDR2 sequences are SNHLY and FYNNEI. In nucleotides, the CDR3 is TGTGCCAGCAGAGCCAATCTAGCACCCTACGAGCAGTACTTC. Amino acid sequence: CASRANLAPYEQYF.

The rearrangement links TRBV28 to TRBJ1-1; D remains ambiguous. Germline V gene sequence: CDR1 MDHEN, CDR2 SYDVKM. This CDR3 comprises 13 residues. V was trimmed by 8 bases and J by 6 bases, leaving 16 bases between them. CDR3 sequence (DNA): TGTGCCAGCGAATCTCAAGCCGTAGCTGAAGCTTTCTTT. This translates into CASESQAVAEAFF. The full variable domain, in which reference TRBV28 and TRBJ1-1 provide the parts outside the CDR3, is DVKVTQSSRYLVKRTGEKVFLECVQDMDHENMFWYRQDPGLGLRLIYFSYDVKMKEKGDIPEGYSVSREKKERFSLILESASTNQTSMYLCASESQAVAEAFFGQGTRLTVV.

J is TRBJ1-5 and V is TRBV27; 10 bases line up with TRBD1. V shed 5 bases and J 6 bases; nucleotides not matched to a gene: 7. Germline assignment: CDR1 MNHEY and CDR2 SMNVEV (reference sequence). This CDR3 comprises 15 residues. The CDR3 region has the DNA TGTGCCAGCAGTCTGGGACAGGGGTTTAGTCAGCCCCAGCATTTT. Translated: CASSLGQGFSQPQHF.

V usage is TRBV2 and J usage is TRBJ2-5; the D gene is possibly TRBD2 (5 bases). The CDR3 has 13 residues. Germline assignment: CDR1 SNHLY and CDR2 FYNNEI. V was cut by 5 bases and J by 5 bases, with 12 bases left in between. CDR3 DNA: TGTGCCAGCAGTCTCGGGATTCTTGAGACCCAGTACTTC. Translation gives CASSLGILETQYF.

The V and J genes are TRBV3-1 (or the pseudogene TRBV3-2) and TRBJ2-1, with D perhaps matching TRBD1 (6 bases). The ends were cut back, 2 bases at V and 3 bases at J, with 11 bases in the middle. The CDR3 is made up of 15 amino acids. The germline gives CDR1 LGHDT, CDR2 YNNKEL (reference sequence). Written as DNA, the CDR3 is TGTGCCAGCAGCCAAACCGGGACAAACTACAATGAGCAGTTCTTC. This codes for CASSQTGTNYNEQFF.

Worth noting for this clone: Other nucleotide sequences from this sample produce the same CDR3. This chain's CDR3 is CSVERGRGYTF. In DNA form, the CDR3 reads TGCAGCGTTGAAAGGGGCCGAGGCTACACCTTC. The chain is built from TRBV29-1 and TRBJ1-2; weak D call: TRBD1 (5 bases). The V gene lost 2 bases and the J gene lost 8 bases, with 9 bases spanning the gap. The CDR3 runs to 11 residues. Germline CDR1 is SQVTM and CDR2 is ANQGSEA. The full variable domain, completed using reference TRBV29-1 and TRBJ1-2, is SAVISQKPSRDICQRGTSLTIQCQVDSQVTMMFWYRQQPGQSLTLIATANQGSEATYESGFVIDKFPISRPNLTFSTLTVSNMSPEDSSIYLCSVERGRGYTFGSGTRLTVV.

The rearrangement joins TRBV11-2 to TRBJ2-1; D ambiguous. V lost 0 bases to trimming and J lost 2 bases, with 5 bases between them. CDR1 SGHAT and CDR2 FQNNGV come from the germline V gene. The CDR3 is made up of 14 amino acids. The CDR3 sequence is CASSLETTYNEQFF. CDR3 nucleotide sequence: TGTGCCAGCAGCTTAGAGACAACCTACAATGAGCAGTTCTTC.

The sample holds a few counts of this clone. V and J are TRBV7-2 and TRBJ1-4; TRBD1 is a possible D gene (6 bases). CDR1 and CDR2 from the germline V gene are SGHTA and FQGNSA. V lost 5 bases, J lost 4 bases, and 11 bases lay in between. This CDR3 contains 14 residues. The CDR3 reads CASSTTGFNEKLFF. The CDR3 DNA is TGTGCCAGCAGCACAACAGGGTTTAATGAAAAACTGTTTTTT.

This clone was observed a few times. This chain joins TRBV24-1 and TRBJ2-7, with 11 bases aligning to TRBD2. This CDR3 is built from 15 residues. V was clipped by 3 bases and J by 5 bases; unmatched bases: 5. Germline assignment: CDR1 KGHDR and CDR2 SFDVKD. CDR3: CATSDPTSGSHEQYF. The CDR3 DNA is TGTGCCACCAGTGATCCCACTAGCGGGAGCCACGAGCAGTACTTC.

The chain uses TRBV5-1 and TRBJ2-7, with TRBD2 matching 12 bases. After removal of 0 bases from V and 7 bases from J, the junction contained 8 bases not matched to a gene. This CDR3 has 16 amino acids. Germline CDR1 is SGHRS and CDR2 is YFSETQ. CDR3 DNA sequence: TGCGCCAGCAGCTTGGCGACTAGCGGGAGAAGGCGTGAGCAGTACTTC. This encodes CASSLATSGRRREQYF.

This chain uses TRBV7-2 with TRBJ2-3; 10 nucleotides align to TRBD2. After removal of 2 bases from V and 5 bases from J, the junction contained 7 bases not matched to a gene. Germline lookup yields CDR1 SGHTA and CDR2 FQGNSA. This CDR3 comprises 16 residues. The DNA for the CDR3 is TGTGCCAGCAGCTTACGGGCCGCTAGCGGGGGAGATACGCAGTATTTT. This codes for CASSLRAASGGDTQYF.

The table lists this clone with a few counts. V and J are TRBV7-2 and TRBJ2-1; 9 bases line up with TRBD1. The germline CDR1 and CDR2 sequences are SGHTA and FQGNSA. The length of the CDR3 is 15 residues. Losses at the gene ends were 5 bases for V and 4 bases for J; bases not matched to a gene: 6. The CDR3 region has the DNA TGTGCCAGCAGCCCGGGACAGGGAGGGTACAATGAGCAGTTCTTC. Translation gives CASSPGQGGYNEQFF.

This chain connects TRBV6-5 to TRBJ1-5; TRBD1 matches 7 bases. The CDR3 extends over 16 amino acids. Germline loops: CDR1 MNHEY, CDR2 SVGAGI. The ends lost 4 bases at V and 2 bases at J; junction bases unmatched: 8. CDR3 DNA sequence: TGTGCCAGCAGTTCTCGAGGGGGCTCGGGCAATCAGCCCCAGCATTTT. Amino acids: CASSSRGGSGNQPQHF.

The chain couples TRBV3-1 (or the pseudogene TRBV3-2) to TRBJ1-1; the match to TRBD1 covers 8 bases. V lost 1 base, J lost 1 base, and 2 bases stayed unmatched. This CDR3 is built from 15 residues. The germline V gene encodes CDR1 LGHDT and CDR2 YNNKEL (reference sequence). This CDR3 reads CASSQAGQGNTEAFF. CDR3 in DNA: TGTGCCAGCAGCCAAGCAGGACAGGGGAACACTGAAGCTTTCTTT.

V and J are TRBV3-1 (or the pseudogene TRBV3-2) and TRBJ2-7; the match to TRBD2 covers 9 bases. The CDR3 has 16 amino acids. Looked up from germline, CDR1 is LGHDT and CDR2 is YNNKEL (reference sequence). J gave up 2 bases and V 8 bases, and 13 bases lay outside the gene matches. The DNA of the CDR3 is TGTGCCAGCTCCTCTTTAGCGGGAGAAGCTCCCTACGAGCAGTACTTC. Protein: CASSSLAGEAPYEQYF.

This clone is a singleton in its sample. V gene TRBV6-2 or TRBV6-3 combines with J gene TRBJ2-3; 7 nucleotides agree with TRBD2. Germline V CDR1 and CDR2: MNHEY, SVGEGT. The CDR3 spans 16 residues. After removal of 4 bases from V and 4 bases from J, the junction contained 11 bases not matched to a gene. The CDR3 loop is CASSSRTRGSPDTQYF. DNA of the CDR3: TGTGCCAGCAGTTCCCGGACCCGCGGGAGCCCAGATACGCAGTATTTT.

This rearrangement joins TRBV10-2 to TRBJ2-1; 9 positions match TRBD2. V dropped 7 bases and J dropped 5; count of bases not matched to a gene: 9. In germline, CDR1 is WSHSY, CDR2 SAAADI. The CDR3 is made up of 15 amino acids. In DNA form, the CDR3 reads TGCGCCAGCATGACGCCTAGCGGGACCCACAATGAGCAGTTCTTC. Translating gives CASMTPSGTHNEQFF.

This sequence joins TRBV7-2 and TRBJ2-5, with a weak D call TRBD2 (6 bases). Trimming stripped 0 bases from V and 2 bases from J, with 13 bases between. Looked up from germline, CDR1 is SGHTA and CDR2 is FQGNSA. This CDR3 is built from 16 residues. The CDR3 here is CASSLALAVRQETQYF. The CDR3 coding sequence is TGTGCCAGCAGCTTAGCTTTAGCGGTACGGCAAGAGACCCAGTACTTC.

The V call is TRBV4-1, the J call TRBJ2-7; TRBD1 is a possible D gene (6 bases). V was shortened by 1 base and J by 1 base, with 11 bases between the two germline ends. The CDR3 runs 15 residues. Germline CDR1 and CDR2: MGHRA and YSYEKL. CDR3 in amino acids: CASSQGTGYSYEQYF. CDR3 nucleotide sequence: TGCGCCAGCAGCCAAGGCACAGGGTATTCCTACGAGCAGTACTTC.

This sequence joins TRBV19 and TRBJ2-3, with TRBD2 as a possible D gene (5 bases). This CDR3 is built from 15 residues. Germline CDR1 is LNHDA and CDR2 is SQIVND (reference sequence). The V and J ends lost 2 bases and 2 bases respectively, with 11 bases between them. CDR3 residues: CASSISQRNTDTQYF. CDR3 bases: TGTGCCAGTAGTATAAGCCAGCGGAACACAGATACGCAGTATTTT.

The chain joins TRBV19 to TRBJ2-7, with 11 bases fitting TRBD2. CDR3 length: 15 residues. Looked up from germline, CDR1 is LNHDA and CDR2 is SQIVND (reference sequence). V shed 1 base, J shed 4 bases, and the junction held 3 bases outside the gene matches. CDR3 region: CASSIVLAGAYEQYF. CDR3 sequence (DNA): TGTGCCAGTAGTATAGTACTAGCGGGAGCATACGAGCAGTACTTC.

Note on this clone: This CDR3 is also generated by other DNA sequences in the sample. This chain uses TRBV15 with TRBJ1-4, with a tentative D call TRBD1 (6 bases). Trimming took 0 bases from V and 5 from J, leaving 7 bases between them. The CDR3 length is 14 residues. The germline V gene has CDR1 LNHNV and CDR2 YYDKDF (reference sequence). As DNA, the CDR3 is TGTGCCACCAGCAGAGACAGGGGCAATGAAAAACTGTTTTTT. Its translation: CATSRDRGNEKLFF.

Only a few counts were recorded for this clone. This chain uses TRBV18 with TRBJ2-7, with a weak D call TRBD1 (6 bases). From germline, CDR1 is KGHSH and CDR2 LQKENI. CDR3 length: 15 residues. The V end was cut by 6 bases, the J end by 1 base, with 16 bases between. Here the CDR3 reads CASSLKGQRSYEQYF. The CDR3 nucleotides are TGTGCCAGCTCCCTAAAGGGACAACGGTCCTACGAGCAGTACTTC.

V is TRBV9 and J is TRBJ2-1; 9 bases are shared with TRBD1. The CDR3 runs 16 residues. CDR1 and CDR2 (germline): SGDLS, YYNGEE. V lost 4 bases to trimming and J lost 3 bases; unmatched junction nucleotides: 8. CDR3 region: CASSPTTGGDYNEQFF. In DNA, the CDR3 is TGTGCCAGCAGCCCTACGACAGGGGGGGACTACAATGAGCAGTTCTTC.

The J gene is TRBJ2-1, the V gene TRBV19; 8 bases are a match to TRBD1. Germline CDR1 and CDR2: LNHDA and SQIVND (reference sequence). J lost 8 bases, V lost 6 bases, and 15 bases had no gene match. The CDR3 is made up of 16 amino acids. The CDR3 region is CASRRTTGTGFYEQFF. The CDR3 DNA reads TGTGCCAGTAGGCGAACTACCGGGACAGGCTTCTATGAGCAGTTCTTC.

Turning to this clone: A read error may account for a junction end that differs from germline. The chain links TRBV7-7 to TRBJ2-5, with 8 bases aligning to TRBD1. This CDR3 spans 15 amino acids. From germline, CDR1 is SSHAT and CDR2 FNYEAQ (reference sequence). The CDR3 protein is CASTRTLDREETQYF. Written as DNA, the CDR3 is TGTGCTAGCACTCGTACCCTGGACAGGGAGGAGACCCAGTACTTC. The entire variable domain, with the rest obtained from reference TRBV7-7 and TRBJ2-5, is as follows: GAGVSQSPRYKVTKRGQDVTLRCDPISSHATLYWYQQALGQGPEFLTYFNYEAQPDKSGLPSDRFSAERPEGSISTLTIQRTEQRDSAMYRCASTRTLDREETQYFGPGTRLLVL.

This clone came up once. This chain links TRBV6-5 with TRBJ1-1; TRBD1 might be the D (6 bases). The CDR3 is made up of 16 amino acids. Trimming cost V 0 bases and J 1 base, with 12 bases left between them. Germline-derived CDR1 and CDR2 are MNHEY and SVGAGI. The CDR3 spells CASSYSWPGQNTEAFF. CDR3 coding DNA: TGTGCCAGCAGTTACTCGTGGCCGGGACAGAACACTGAAGCTTTCTTT.

The V and J genes are TRBV7-3 and TRBJ2-2, with 15 bases lining up with TRBD2. CDR1 SGHTA and CDR2 FQGTGA come from the germline V gene. V was clipped by 5 bases and J by 5 bases; unmatched bases: 6. There are 17 residues in the CDR3. The CDR3 nucleotides are TGTGCCAGCAGCCCCGGAGGGACTAGCGGGAGGACCGGGGAGCTGTTTTTT. Its translation: CASSPGGTSGRTGELFF.

CDR3 bases: TGTGCCAGTAGTAAGACACAGGTACCCTACGAGCAGTACTTC. It specifies CASSKTQVPYEQYF. The V gene is TRBV19, the J gene TRBJ2-7; D perhaps matches TRBD1 (5 bases). Germline CDR1 reads LNHDA; CDR2 reads SQIVND (reference sequence). Trimming cost V 4 bases and J 2 bases, with 12 bases left between them. This CDR3 spans 14 amino acids.

In DNA form, the CDR3 reads TGTGCCAGCAGCGGGGGAGGGTCGGGCTCCTACAATGAGCAGTTCTTC. Its translation is CASSGGGSGSYNEQFF. This sequence joins TRBV7-3 and TRBJ2-1; 7 bases map to TRBD2. The trim removed 5 bases at V and 0 bases at J, leaving 7 bases unmatched. The CDR3 length is 16 residues. CDR1 and CDR2 (germline): SGHTA, FQGTGA.